The 32 T cell receptor beta chains given below trace back to one sample, sequenced in a study of blood T cell repertoires in COVID-19. Here immunoSEQ multiplex PCR was the method, and the copy in TCRdb shows in-frame clones only, minus some. The sample contains about 160,000 clones, roughly 90% of which appear only once. Sequencing was done on a sample of PBMCs or T cells enriched from blood (not recorded which). These receptor sequences come from a woman in her 50s who had recovered from COVID-19.

The genes are TRBV19 and TRBJ1-6; TRBD1 agrees at 10 bases. This CDR3 contains 17 residues. Unmatched junction bases numbered 8, after V lost 3 bases and J lost 6 bases. Germline loops: CDR1 LNHDA, CDR2 SQIVND (reference sequence). CDR3 DNA: TGTGCCAGTAGTATGTTGGGACAGGGGACGGGTAATTCACCCCTCCACTTT. Its translation: CASSMLGQGTGNSPLHF.

The chain joins TRBV5-1 to TRBJ2-2; 8 bases are a match to TRBD1. Unmatched junction bases numbered 6, after V lost 8 bases and J lost 3 bases. CDR3 length equals 14 residues. Per germline, CDR1 SGHRS and CDR2 YFSETQ. This chain's CDR3 is CASRRGQDTGELFF. Here the CDR3 DNA reads TGCGCCAGTCGGAGGGGACAGGACACCGGGGAGCTGTTTTTT.

This chain uses TRBV15 with TRBJ2-5; 10 nucleotides line up with TRBD2. Germline V gene sequence: CDR1 LNHNV, CDR2 YYDKDF (reference sequence). The CDR3 covers 17 residues. Trimming took 0 bases from V and 5 from J; bases not matched to a gene: 9. In DNA form, the CDR3 reads TGTGCCACCAGCAGAGAAAGGGGAGCGGGGGGGCTTGAGACCCAGTACTTC. This sequence encodes CATSRERGAGGLETQYF.

This clone has a single count. The rearrangement joins TRBV7-9 to TRBJ1-2; TRBD1 matches at 7 bases. The germline gives CDR1 SEHNR, CDR2 FQNEAQ (reference sequence). CDR3 size: 14 residues. V dropped 1 base and J dropped 2; count of bases not matched to a gene: 1. CDR3 nucleotide sequence: TGTGCCAGCAGCTTAGAGGGACAGAACTATGGCTACACCTTC. Its protein product is CASSLEGQNYGYTF.

CDR3: CASSSLAGGSAETQYF. DNA of the CDR3: TGTGCCAGCAGCTCACTAGCGGGGGGATCGGCAGAGACCCAGTACTTC. The chain joins TRBV7-7 to TRBJ2-5; 12 bases agree with TRBD2. The CDR3 is 16 residues long. In germline, CDR1 is SSHAT, CDR2 FNYEAQ (reference sequence). V trimming: 4 bases; J trimming: 4 bases; junction bases outside the gene matches: 7. Full variable domain (rest looked up from reference TRBV7-7 and TRBJ2-5): GAGVSQSPRYKVTKRGQDVTLRCDPISSHATLYWYQQALGQGPEFLTYFNYEAQPDKSGLPSDRFSAERPEGSISTLTIQRTEQRDSAMYRCASSSLAGGSAETQYFGPGTRLLVL.

The CDR3: CATSDARGNQPQHF. In DNA form, the CDR3 reads TGTGCCACCAGTGATGCCAGGGGGAATCAGCCCCAGCATTTT. The chain recombines TRBV24-1 with TRBJ1-5, with 7 bases identical to TRBD1. The junction had 2 bases not matched to a gene; V was cut back by 3 bases and J by 4 bases. This CDR3 has 14 residues. Germline assignment: CDR1 KGHDR and CDR2 SFDVKD.

This chain uses TRBV10-3 with TRBJ1-2, with 8 bases that match TRBD1. Losses at the gene ends were 5 bases for V and 8 bases for J; bases not matched to a gene: 10. Germline CDR1 is ENHRY and CDR2 is SYGVKD. The CDR3 extends over 14 amino acids. The CDR3 bases are TGTGCCATCAGTCCGTCAGGGGGCGCAGACGGCTACACCTTC. Encoded protein: CAISPSGGADGYTF.

This chain's CDR3 is CASSIGSGGNQPQHF. CDR3 bases: TGTGCCAGTAGTATAGGTTCAGGCGGCAATCAGCCCCAGCATTTT. V and J are TRBV19 and TRBJ1-5; D is unresolved. Germline values: CDR1 LNHDA, CDR2 SQIVND (reference sequence). This CDR3 comprises 15 residues. Trimming stripped 1 base from V and 2 bases from J, with 9 bases between. Full variable domain (rest looked up from reference TRBV19 and TRBJ1-5): DGGITQSPKYLFRKEGQNVTLSCEQNLNHDAMYWYRQDPGQGLRLIYYSQIVNDFQKGDIAEGYSVSREKKESFPLTVTSAQKNPTAFYLCASSIGSGGNQPQHFGDGTRLSIL.

V is TRBV5-4 and J is TRBJ2-2, with 8 bases fitting TRBD2. This CDR3 is 15 amino acids long. The trim removed 2 bases at V and 5 bases at J, leaving 5 bases unmatched. Germline-derived CDR1 and CDR2 are SGHNT and YYREEE (reference sequence). The chain's CDR3 is CASSLLAAETGELFF. CDR3 sequence (DNA): TGTGCCAGCAGCTTACTAGCGGCCGAAACCGGGGAGCTGTTTTTT.

The chain links TRBV11-3 to TRBJ1-3, with TRBD1 as a possible D gene (6 bases). CDR3 length equals 15 residues. V was pared by 5 bases and J by 0 bases, with 11 bases between. Per the germline V gene, CDR1 is SGHNT and CDR2 is YENEEA. This chain's CDR3 is CASSEGGGSGNTIYF. Here the CDR3 DNA reads TGTGCCAGCAGCGAAGGGGGTGGCTCTGGAAACACCATATATTTT.

J is TRBJ1-4 and V is TRBV7-3; 10 bases fit TRBD1. Per the germline V gene, CDR1 is SGHTA and CDR2 is FQGTGA. The CDR3 runs 17 residues. With V trimmed by 0 bases and J by 4 bases, 5 bases remained unmatched. CDR3: CASSLTLGQGFNEKLFF. The CDR3 region has the DNA TGTGCCAGCAGCTTAACTTTGGGACAGGGGTTTAATGAAAAACTGTTTTTT.

J is TRBJ2-5 and V is TRBV29-1; 7 nucleotides align to TRBD2. This CDR3 comprises 12 residues. The ends lost 4 bases at V and 1 base at J; junction bases unmatched: 0. The germline V gene has CDR1 SQVTM and CDR2 ANQGSEA. This CDR3 reads CSVAGGQETQYF. DNA for the CDR3: TGCAGCGTTGCGGGGGGCCAAGAGACCCAGTACTTC.

This chain joins TRBV29-1 and TRBJ1-2; D ambiguous. Germline V lookup: CDR1 SQVTM, CDR2 ANQGSEA. CDR3 length equals 12 residues. The V end was cut by 6 bases, the J end by 2 bases, with 10 bases between. This chain's CDR3 is CSVIQANYGYTF. In DNA form, the CDR3 reads TGCAGCGTAATACAAGCGAACTATGGCTACACCTTC.

The chain is built from TRBV20-1 and TRBJ1-1; a weak D match, TRBD1 (5 bases). Germline V gene data show CDR1 as DFQATT and CDR2 as SNEGSKA (reference sequence). CDR3 length equals 11 residues. V shed 5 bases and J shed 5 bases, with 9 bases lying between them. The CDR3 is CSAWQGTEAFF. DNA for the CDR3: TGCAGTGCTTGGCAGGGAACTGAAGCTTTCTTT.

The rearrangement links TRBV5-1 to TRBJ1-6; D remains ambiguous. V dropped 0 bases and J dropped 10 bases, with 20 bases sitting between them. CDR3 length: 17 amino acids. CDR1 and CDR2 from the germline V gene are SGHRS and YFSETQ. The CDR3 DNA reads TGCGCCAGCAGCTTGGTGGAGGGTGGGGTGGTCAGCTCACCCCTCCACTTT. It translates to CASSLVEGGVVSSPLHF. The complete variable domain, with remaining parts taken from reference TRBV5-1 and TRBJ1-6, reads KAGVTQTPRYLIKTRGQQVTLSCSPISGHRSVSWYQQTPGQGLQFLFEYFSETQRNKGNFPGRFSGRQFSNSRSEMNVSTLELGDSALYLCASSLVEGGVVSSPLHFGNGTRLTVT.

This clone was observed a handful of times. This sequence joins TRBV4-2 and TRBJ2-5; possible D gene TRBD1, 5 bases. The V gene lost 0 bases and the J gene lost 6 bases, with 5 bases spanning the gap. Germline CDR1 is LGHNA and CDR2 is YNFKEQ. This CDR3 contains 12 residues. This CDR3 is CASSQEGQTQYF. CDR3 nucleotides: TGTGCCAGCAGCCAAGAGGGGCAGACCCAGTACTTC.

About this clone: A junction end diverges from the germline sequence, so it may reflect a read error. For the CDR3, the DNA is TGTGCCCGGGACAGCCATAACGATGGCTACACCTTC. Translation gives CARDSHNDGYTF. The J gene is TRBJ1-2, the V gene TRBV30, with 7 positions matching TRBD1. This CDR3 spans 12 amino acids. Germline V gives CDR1 GTSNPN, CDR2 SVGIG (reference sequence). Full variable domain (rest looked up from reference TRBV30 and TRBJ1-2): SQTIHQWPATLVQPVGSPLSLECTVEGTSNPNLYWYRQAAGRGLQLLFYSVGIGQISSEVPQNLSASRPQDRQFILSSKKLLLSDSGFYLCARDSHNDGYTFGSGTRLTVV.

The gene calls are TRBV2 and TRBJ1-5; D is possibly TRBD1 (5 bases). Looked up from germline, CDR1 is SNHLY and CDR2 is FYNNEI. Trimming shortened V by 5 bases and J by 0 bases, and 17 bases separated the two germline ends. CDR3 length: 17 amino acids. The CDR3 coding sequence is TGTGCCAGCAGTTACCTCGACAGCCGTAATAGCAATCAGCCCCAGCATTTT. Its protein product is CASSYLDSRNSNQPQHF.

The DNA of the CDR3 is TGTGCCAGCAGCTTAGCGGGCCCGAATCAGCCCCAGCATTTT. Translation: CASSLAGPNQPQHF. V gene TRBV7-2 combines with J gene TRBJ1-5; D remains unclear. Germline V gene lookup returns CDR1 SGHTA and CDR2 FQGNSA. The CDR3 totals 14 residues. The V and J ends lost 0 bases and 4 bases respectively, with 7 bases between them.

This chain connects TRBV24-1 to TRBJ1-1; TRBD1 agrees at 7 bases. J was trimmed by 1 base and V by 2 bases; bases with no gene match: 3. CDR1 KGHDR and CDR2 SFDVKD come from the germline V gene. The CDR3 consists of 15 residues. The CDR3 region is CATSDSTGANTEAFF. In DNA form, the CDR3 reads TGTGCCACCAGTGATTCCACAGGGGCGAACACTGAAGCTTTCTTT.

This clone was recorded a few times. J is TRBJ2-1 and V is TRBV2; 8 bases map to TRBD1. The J segment lost 3 bases and the V segment lost 8 bases, leaving 6 bases of the junction unmatched. The germline V gene encodes CDR1 SNHLY and CDR2 FYNNEI. The CDR3 spans 14 residues. The DNA of the CDR3 is TGTGCCAGCCATCAGGACAGGGACTACAATGAGCAGTTCTTC. This sequence encodes CASHQDRDYNEQFF.

The CDR3, as DNA: TGTGCCAGCAGCGATGGGTGGGGGGATCGCAATCAGCCCCAGCATTTT. It encodes CASSDGWGDRNQPQHF. The V call is TRBV9, the J call TRBJ1-5; tentatively, D is TRBD1 (5 bases). Germline V gives CDR1 SGDLS, CDR2 YYNGEE. The CDR3 has 16 amino acids. Trimming cost V 3 bases and J 2 bases, with 15 bases left between them.

The table lists this clone with a count of one. J is TRBJ1-1 and V is TRBV10-3, with a weak D call TRBD1 (5 bases). V lost 4 bases to trimming and J lost 1 base, with 7 bases between them. CDR3 length: 13 residues. Germline-derived CDR1 and CDR2 are ENHRY and SYGVKD. The CDR3 is CAISAQGNTEAFF. CDR3 nucleotide sequence: TGTGCCATCAGTGCTCAGGGGAACACTGAAGCTTTCTTT.

The chain links TRBV6-5 to TRBJ1-1; tentative D call: TRBD1 (6 bases). The germline V gene encodes CDR1 MNHEY and CDR2 SVGAGI. This CDR3 contains 15 residues. The V end was cut by 7 bases, the J end by 1 base, with 16 bases between. CDR3 bases: TGTGCCAGCACCTCCACCGGGACAAAGAACACTGAAGCTTTCTTT. Its protein is CASTSTGTKNTEAFF.

V usage is TRBV30 and J usage is TRBJ1-1; D remains unclear. Trimming shortened V by 5 bases and J by 0 bases, and 10 bases separated the two germline ends. CDR1 and CDR2 from the germline V gene are GTSNPN and SVGIG (reference sequence). CDR3 size: 13 residues. The CDR3 protein is CAWATTMNTEAFF. CDR3 in DNA: TGTGCCTGGGCGACAACGATGAACACTGAAGCTTTCTTT.

The chain employs TRBV18 and TRBJ1-6; D gene ambiguous. The CDR3 runs 16 residues. The germline V gene has CDR1 KGHSH and CDR2 LQKENI. The germline V and J ends were trimmed by 4 bases and 2 bases, with 12 bases remaining between them. CDR3 protein: CASSRAPPAYNSPLHF. CDR3 coding DNA: TGTGCCAGCTCACGGGCCCCGCCCGCCTATAATTCACCCCTCCACTTT.

V usage is TRBV7-2 and J usage is TRBJ1-2; D gene ambiguous. The V gene's germline CDR1 is SGHTA and CDR2 FQGNSA. The V gene lost 5 bases and the J gene lost 8 bases, with 15 bases spanning the gap. The CDR3 spans 13 residues. The CDR3 nucleotides read TGTGCCAGCAGCCCCCACTACGGGGTCGGCTACACCTTC. Translation gives CASSPHYGVGYTF.

V and J are TRBV5-1 and TRBJ1-1; D not certain. Trimming stripped 1 base from V and 3 bases from J, with 10 bases between. The V gene's germline CDR1 is SGHRS and CDR2 YFSETQ. The CDR3 is made up of 14 amino acids. The DNA for the CDR3 is TGCGCCAGCAGCTTGATTCCCCGGGACACTGAAGCTTTCTTT. It translates to CASSLIPRDTEAFF.

This chain uses TRBV10-3 with TRBJ1-5; no definite D call. The germline gives CDR1 ENHRY, CDR2 SYGVKD. Trimming stripped 2 bases from V and 0 bases from J, with 8 bases between. The CDR3 has 15 amino acids. The CDR3 sequence: CAISEDTYSNQPQHF. CDR3 coding DNA: TGTGCCATCAGTGAGGACACCTATAGCAATCAGCCCCAGCATTTT.

The rearrangement uses TRBV18 and TRBJ1-1; maybe TRBD1 (5 bases). CDR1 is KGHSH and CDR2 is LQKENI in the germline V gene. The CDR3 covers 14 residues. V lost 2 bases, J lost 6 bases, and 13 bases lay in between. The CDR3: CASSPGASIPEAFF. The CDR3 coding sequence is TGTGCCAGCTCACCAGGGGCTTCTATTCCTGAAGCTTTCTTT.

This chain joins TRBV18 and TRBJ1-5, with TRBD1 identical over 7 bases. The CDR3 is made up of 14 amino acids. From germline, CDR1 is KGHSH and CDR2 LQKENI. Unmatched junction bases numbered 8, after V lost 5 bases and J lost 7 bases. The CDR3 DNA reads TGTGCCAGCTCAGCCACAGGGGCTCGGCAGCCCCAGCATTTT. It translates to CASSATGARQPQHF.

The V call is TRBV9, the J call TRBJ1-1; 7 bases are shared with TRBD1. The CDR3 has 16 residues. V was clipped by 4 bases and J by 0 bases; unmatched bases: 9. The germline gives CDR1 SGDLS, CDR2 YYNGEE. The CDR3 here is CASSTGTATMNTEAFF. As DNA, the CDR3 is TGTGCCAGCAGCACCGGGACAGCGACTATGAACACTGAAGCTTTCTTT.